A selection of T cell receptor beta chains follows, all from one sample in a study of shared clonotypes between healthy human individuals. Libraries were prepared by immunoSEQ multiplex PCR; TCRdb keeps only in-frame clonotypes and omits some of them. Seen here are 800,000 to 950,000 clones, around 96% observed once, and the top ten hold less than 0.25%. The sample taken for sequencing was naive CD8+ T cells sorted from blood. The receptors here all came from a man aged 25-45 years in good health. CDR3s include the opening cysteine and the closing phenylalanine or tryptophan. A D gene is named only where the DNA matches it firmly. Clone size is given for some rows only: seen once, a few or many times, or a class if the clone is expanded.

TRBJ2-3	-	TRBV27	-	CASKTPDTQYF	TGTGCCAGCAAAACCCCAGATACGCAGTATTTT
TRBJ2-4	-	TRBV6-6	-	CASSYNTGKNIQYF	TGTGCCAGCAGTTACAATACAGGGAAAAACATTCAGTACTTC
TRBJ2-7	-	TRBV11-2	-	CASSQIEGLTFDPYEQYF	TGTGCCAGCAGCCAAATTGAAGGACTTACATTCGACCCCTACGAGCAGTACTTC
TRBJ1-2	-	TRBV7-6	TRBD1	CASSKGVDRGLSTDGYTF	TGTGCCAGCAGTAAGGGGGTAGACAGGGGACTCAGTACGGATGGCTACACCTTC
TRBJ2-4	-	TRBV5-5	-	CASSPGSYELAKNIQYF	TGTGCCAGCAGCCCCGGATCGTACGAGTTAGCCAAAAACATTCAGTACTTC
TRBJ2-7	-	TRBV6-6	-	CASSNDIVSGYEQYF	TGTGCCAGCAGCAACGACATCGTTAGCGGCTACGAGCAGTACTTC
TRBJ2-2	-	TRBV11-2	TRBD2	CASSSFSGRANTGELFF	TGTGCCAGCAGCTCCTTTAGCGGGAGAGCGAACACCGGGGAGCTGTTTTTT
TRBJ2-7	once	TRBV7-9	-	CASSLSPYEQYF	TGTGCCAGCAGCTTAAGCCCCTACGAGCAGTACTTC
TRBJ2-7	-	TRBV11-2	-	CASSSRWDMASYEQYF	TGTGCCAGCAGCTCTAGATGGGACATGGCCTCCTACGAGCAGTACTTC
TRBJ2-1	-	TRBV29-1	TRBD2	CSVEDLERETNEQFF	TGCAGCGTTGAAGATCTGGAGCGGGAGACAAATGAGCAGTTCTTC
TRBJ2-7	-	TRBV11-2	-	CASSLVLSSYEQYF	TGTGCCAGCAGCTTAGTTCTTAGCTCCTACGAGCAGTACTTC
TRBJ2-1	-	TRBV4-1	-	CASTLRGEQFF	TGCGCCAGCACCCTCAGAGGGGAGCAGTTCTTC
TRBJ2-7	-	TRBV4-1	TRBD1	CASSQDQGTGYYEQYF	TGCGCCAGCAGCCAAGATCAAGGGACAGGGTATTACGAGCAGTACTTC
TRBJ2-5	-	TRBV29-1	TRBD1	CSVDPSGGSDREYF	TGCAGCGTTGATCCGTCAGGGGGCTCAGATAGGGAGTACTTC
TRBJ2-3	-	TRBV29-1	-	CSAETGPGRTQYF	TGCAGCGCGGAAACAGGCCCGGGGCGTACGCAGTATTTT
TRBJ2-7	once	TRBV28	TRBD1	CASSSTGGSAYEQYF	TGTGCCAGCAGCTCGACAGGGGGTAGCGCCTACGAGCAGTACTTC
TRBJ2-1	-	TRBV27	-	CASSGIGEVGDEQFF	TGTGCCAGCAGTGGAATAGGGGAGGTGGGCGATGAGCAGTTCTTC
TRBJ2-1	-	TRBV6-5	-	CASSYSPGHDNEQFF	TGTGCCAGCAGTTACTCCCCGGGGCATGACAATGAGCAGTTCTTC
TRBJ2-7	-	TRBV7-9	-	CASSSPIQPYEQYF	TGTGCCAGCAGCTCCCCGATTCAACCCTACGAGCAGTACTTC
TRBJ2-1	-	TRBV5-1	-	CASSPFVGLNEQFF	TGCGCCAGCAGCCCCTTTGTCGGACTAAATGAGCAGTTCTTC
TRBJ1-1	-	TRBV30	-	CAWIRRVNTEAFF	TGTGCCTGGATACGCAGGGTGAACACTGAAGCTTTCTTT
TRBJ2-1	once	TRBV7-8	-	CASSFGRTVSYNEQFF	TGTGCCAGCAGCTTCGGGAGGACAGTCTCCTACAATGAGCAGTTCTTC
TRBJ2-7	-	TRBV11-2	-	CASRTGQAYYEQYF	TGTGCCAGCAGGACGGGGCAGGCCTACTACGAGCAGTACTTC
TRBJ2-7	-	TRBV2	TRBD1	CASKDYPGQGSYEQYF	TGTGCCAGCAAAGACTACCCGGGACAGGGTTCGTACGAGCAGTACTTC
TRBJ2-3	-	TRBV7-6	-	CASSLEVSDTQYF	TGTGCCAGCAGCTTAGAGGTGTCAGATACGCAGTATTTT
TRBJ2-5	-	TRBV11-2	-	CASSPPLDQETQYF	TGTGCCAGCAGCCCCCCCCTGGACCAAGAGACCCAGTACTTC
TRBJ2-7	-	TRBV28	-	CASMIPDRFEQYF	TGTGCCAGCATGATCCCGGACCGCTTCGAGCAGTACTTC
TRBJ1-3	-	TRBV28	-	CASLDTYRSGNTIYF	TGTGCCAGTTTGGACACATACCGCTCTGGAAACACCATATATTTT
TRBJ2-1	-	TRBV30	-	CAWTGERPYNEQFF	TGTGCCTGGACCGGGGAGCGGCCCTACAATGAGCAGTTCTTC
TRBJ1-1	-	TRBV19	-	CASSIGKNTEAFF	TGTGCCAGTAGTATAGGCAAGAACACTGAAGCTTTCTTT
TRBJ1-2	-	TRBV29-1	-	CSVEGRYGYTF	TGCAGCGTTGAAGGCCGCTATGGCTACACCTTC
TRBJ1-5	few	TRBV7-2	-	CASSLGGIGNQPQHF	TGTGCCAGCAGCTTAGGCGGGATAGGCAATCAGCCCCAGCATTTT
TRBJ1-1	once	TRBV29-1	TRBD1	CSSAGTGSGTEAFF	TGCAGCTCAGCCGGGACAGGGTCGGGCACTGAAGCTTTCTTT
TRBJ2-7	-	TRBV6-1	-	CASYYDSNSYEQYF	TGTGCCAGTTACTACGACAGCAACTCCTACGAGCAGTACTTC
TRBJ2-7	-	TRBV4-3	-	CASSQSPGARNYEQYF	TGCGCCAGCAGCCAAAGCCCAGGGGCTAGAAACTACGAGCAGTACTTC
TRBJ1-2	-	TRBV29-1	TRBD1	CSVRDRVDGYTF	TGCAGCGTGCGGGACAGGGTAGATGGCTACACCTTC
TRBJ2-1	-	TRBV30	-	CAWSLGGDEQFF	TGTGCCTGGAGTCTAGGTGGCGATGAGCAGTTCTTC
TRBJ1-2	-	TRBV9	-	CASSVGQEVGYTF	TGTGCCAGCAGCGTAGGACAGGAGGTTGGCTACACCTTC
TRBJ2-1	-	TRBV6-1	TRBD2	CASGGSSYNEQFF	TGTGCCAGTGGCGGGAGCTCCTACAATGAGCAGTTCTTC
TRBJ1-4	-	TRBV4-1	-	CASSHARGTNEKLFF	TGCGCCAGCAGCCACGCCAGGGGAACTAATGAAAAACTGTTTTTT
TRBJ2-7	-	TRBV29-1	-	CSVDVAGASSYEQYF	TGCAGCGTTGACGTGGCGGGGGCCAGCTCCTACGAGCAGTACTTC
TRBJ2-1	-	TRBV7-9	TRBD2	CASRAGLAGETNEQFF	TGTGCCAGCAGGGCTGGTCTAGCGGGAGAAACCAATGAGCAGTTCTTC
TRBJ1-2	-	TRBV27	-	CASSLSSTGNGYTF	TGTGCCAGCAGTTTATCGTCTACAGGGAATGGCTACACCTTC
TRBJ2-7	once	TRBV9	TRBD1	CASSLGQGNYEQYF	TGTGCCAGCAGCCTGGGACAGGGAAACTACGAGCAGTACTTC
TRBJ2-1	-	TRBV11-2	TRBD1	CASSYGTGPYNEQFF	TGTGCCAGCAGCTACGGGACAGGGCCCTACAATGAGCAGTTCTTC
TRBJ2-3	-	TRBV15	-	CATSRGSRDTQYF	TGTGCCACCAGCAGAGGGTCCAGGGATACGCAGTATTTT
TRBJ2-7	-	TRBV6-1	-	CATTRDKVSYEQYF	TGTGCCACCACCCGGGACAAAGTATCCTACGAGCAGTACTTC
TRBJ2-6	once	TRBV10-2	-	CASQASRGSGANVLTF	TGCGCCAGCCAAGCCTCCCGGGGTTCTGGGGCCAACGTCCTGACTTTC
TRBJ2-1	-	TRBV9	-	CASSASRSGAVYNEQFF	TGTGCCAGCAGCGCTAGTAGATCGGGGGCGGTCTACAATGAGCAGTTCTTC
TRBJ2-7	once	TRBV10-1	TRBD2	CASSLAGVDEQYF	TGCGCCAGCAGTCTAGCGGGAGTAGACGAGCAGTACTTC
TRBJ2-7	-	TRBV28	TRBD2	CASSILAGGYEQYF	TGTGCCAGCAGTATACTAGCGGGGGGCTACGAGCAGTACTTC
TRBJ2-7	-	TRBV15	TRBD2	CATSSPSGRADEQYF	TGTGCCACCAGCAGCCCTAGCGGGAGGGCCGACGAGCAGTACTTC